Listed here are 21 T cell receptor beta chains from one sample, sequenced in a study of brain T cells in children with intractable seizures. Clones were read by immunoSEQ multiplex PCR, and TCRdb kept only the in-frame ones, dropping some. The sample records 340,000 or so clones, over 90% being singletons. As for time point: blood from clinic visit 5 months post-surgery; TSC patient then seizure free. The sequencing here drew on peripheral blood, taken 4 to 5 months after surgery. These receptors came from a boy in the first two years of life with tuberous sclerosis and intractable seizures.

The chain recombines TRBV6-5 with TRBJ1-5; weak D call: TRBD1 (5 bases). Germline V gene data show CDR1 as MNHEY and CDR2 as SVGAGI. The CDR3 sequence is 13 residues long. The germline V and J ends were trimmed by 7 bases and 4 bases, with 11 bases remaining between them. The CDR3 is CASKGLANQPQHF. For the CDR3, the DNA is TGTGCCAGCAAGGGACTCGCGAATCAGCCCCAGCATTTT.

CDR3 sequence (DNA): TGTGCCAGCAGCCCTGTGACGGAGGGAGGGGACACTGAAGCTTTCTTT. Translated, it gives CASSPVTEGGDTEAFF. The V gene is TRBV7-9, the J gene TRBJ1-1; D might be TRBD1 (5 bases). Looked up from germline, CDR1 is SEHNR and CDR2 is FQNEAQ (reference sequence). The length of the CDR3 is 16 residues. Trimming cost V 5 bases and J 3 bases, with 19 bases left between them.

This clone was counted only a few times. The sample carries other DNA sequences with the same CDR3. This CDR3 reads CASSLEETQYF. CDR3 nucleotide sequence: TGTGCCAGCAGTTTGGAAGAGACCCAGTACTTC. The chain is built from TRBV12-3 or TRBV12-4 and TRBJ2-5; no clear D. The germline V and J ends were trimmed by 3 bases and 3 bases, with 2 bases remaining between them. CDR3 length: 11 residues.

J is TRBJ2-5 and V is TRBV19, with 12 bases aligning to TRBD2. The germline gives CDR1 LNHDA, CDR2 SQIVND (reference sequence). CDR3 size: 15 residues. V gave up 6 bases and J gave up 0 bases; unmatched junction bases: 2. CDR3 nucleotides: TGTGCCAGTAGCAGGACTAGCGGGGACCAAGAGACCCAGTACTTC. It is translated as CASSRTSGDQETQYF.

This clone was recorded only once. CDR3 nucleotide sequence: TGCGCCAGCAGCCAAGATCCTCCACAGGGGGCCGCAGATACGCAGTATTTT. Protein product: CASSQDPPQGAADTQYF. The chain carries TRBV4-1 and TRBJ2-3; 9 nucleotides line up with TRBD1. Germline CDR1 and CDR2: MGHRA and YSYEKL. The CDR3 sequence is 17 residues long. V was clipped by 0 bases and J by 4 bases; unmatched bases: 8.

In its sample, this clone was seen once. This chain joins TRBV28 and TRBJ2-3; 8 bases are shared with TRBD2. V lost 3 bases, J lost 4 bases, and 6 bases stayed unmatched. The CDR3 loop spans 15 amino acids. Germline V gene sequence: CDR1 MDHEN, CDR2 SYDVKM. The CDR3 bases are TGTGCCAGCAGTTTGAGCTTAGCGGGATCAGATACGCAGTATTTT. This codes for CASSLSLAGSDTQYF.

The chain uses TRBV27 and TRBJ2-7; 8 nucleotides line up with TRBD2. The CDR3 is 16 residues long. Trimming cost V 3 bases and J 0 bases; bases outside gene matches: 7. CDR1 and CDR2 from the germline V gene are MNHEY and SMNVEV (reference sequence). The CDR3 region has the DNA TGTGCCAGCAGTTTGTACGGGAGGGCCCCCTCCTACGAGCAGTACTTC. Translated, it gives CASSLYGRAPSYEQYF.

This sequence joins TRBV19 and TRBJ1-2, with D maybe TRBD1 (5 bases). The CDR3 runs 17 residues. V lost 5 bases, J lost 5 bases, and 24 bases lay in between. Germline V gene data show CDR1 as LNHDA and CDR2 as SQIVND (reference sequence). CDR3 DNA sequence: TGTGCCAGTAGTCTGAACCTCCGGGACCGCATTTATTATGGCTACACCTTC. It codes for CASSLNLRDRIYYGYTF.

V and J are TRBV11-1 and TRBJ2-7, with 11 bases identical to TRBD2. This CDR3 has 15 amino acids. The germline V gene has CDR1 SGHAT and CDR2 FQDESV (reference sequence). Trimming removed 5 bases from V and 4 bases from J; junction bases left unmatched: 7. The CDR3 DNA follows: TGTGCCAGCAGCCCCCGCGCTAGCGGGAGGTACGAGCAGTACTTC. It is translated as CASSPRASGRYEQYF.

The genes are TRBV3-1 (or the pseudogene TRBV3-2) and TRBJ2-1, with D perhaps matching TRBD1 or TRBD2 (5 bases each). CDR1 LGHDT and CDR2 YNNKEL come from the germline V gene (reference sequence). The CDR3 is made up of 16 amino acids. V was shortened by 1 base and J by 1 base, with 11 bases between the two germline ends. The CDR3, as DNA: TGTGCCAGCAGCCAAGGGGGAGACAGATCCTACAATGAGCAGTTCTTC. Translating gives CASSQGGDRSYNEQFF.

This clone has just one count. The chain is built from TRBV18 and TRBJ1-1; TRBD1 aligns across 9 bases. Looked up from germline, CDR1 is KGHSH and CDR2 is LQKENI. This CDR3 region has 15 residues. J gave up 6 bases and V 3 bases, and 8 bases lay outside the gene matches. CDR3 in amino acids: CASSPSGTGSSEAFF. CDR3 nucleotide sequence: TGTGCCAGCTCACCGTCCGGGACAGGGTCATCTGAAGCTTTCTTT. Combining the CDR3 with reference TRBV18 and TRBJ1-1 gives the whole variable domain NAGVMQNPRHLVRRRGQEARLRCSPMKGHSHVYWYRQLPEEGLKFMVYLQKENIIDESGMPKERFSAEFPKEGPSILRIQQVVRGDSAAYFCASSPSGTGSSEAFFGQGTRLTVV.

This CDR3 is CSVEGPGRAYGYTF. DNA of the CDR3: TGCAGCGTTGAGGGGCCAGGGAGGGCCTATGGCTACACCTTC. V usage is TRBV29-1 and J usage is TRBJ1-2, with D maybe TRBD1 (5 bases). In germline, CDR1 is SQVTM, CDR2 ANQGSEA. The CDR3 runs to 14 residues. V was shortened by 3 bases and J by 4 bases, with 15 bases between the two germline ends. The full variable domain, in which reference TRBV29-1 and TRBJ1-2 provide the parts outside the CDR3, is SAVISQKPSRDICQRGTSLTIQCQVDSQVTMMFWYRQQPGQSLTLIATANQGSEATYESGFVIDKFPISRPNLTFSTLTVSNMSPEDSSIYLCSVEGPGRAYGYTFGSGTRLTVV.

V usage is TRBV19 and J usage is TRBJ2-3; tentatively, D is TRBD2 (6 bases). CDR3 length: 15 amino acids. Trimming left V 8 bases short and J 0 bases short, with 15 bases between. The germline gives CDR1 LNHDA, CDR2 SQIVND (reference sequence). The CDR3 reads CASSSGGGSTDTQYF. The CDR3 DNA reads TGTGCCAGTTCTAGTGGTGGAGGGAGCACAGATACGCAGTATTTT.

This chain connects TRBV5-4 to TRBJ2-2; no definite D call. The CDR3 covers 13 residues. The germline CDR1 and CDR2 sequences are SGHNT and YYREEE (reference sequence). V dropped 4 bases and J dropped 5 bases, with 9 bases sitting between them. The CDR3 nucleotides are TGTGCCAGCAGCAGGATGGGAACCGGGGAGCTGTTTTTT. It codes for CASSRMGTGELFF. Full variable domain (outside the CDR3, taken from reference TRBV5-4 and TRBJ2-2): ETGVTQSPTHLIKTRGQQVTLRCSSQSGHNTVSWYQQALGQGPQFIFQYYREEENGRGNFPPRFSGLQFPNYSSELNVNALELDDSALYLCASSRMGTGELFFGEGSRLTVL.

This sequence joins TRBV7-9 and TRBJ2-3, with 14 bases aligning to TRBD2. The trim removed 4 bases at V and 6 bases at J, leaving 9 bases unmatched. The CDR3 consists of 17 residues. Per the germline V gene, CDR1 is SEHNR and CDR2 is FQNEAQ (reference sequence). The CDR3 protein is CASSWGLAGEVKDTQYF. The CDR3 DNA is TGTGCCAGCAGCTGGGGACTAGCGGGAGAAGTTAAGGATACGCAGTATTTT.

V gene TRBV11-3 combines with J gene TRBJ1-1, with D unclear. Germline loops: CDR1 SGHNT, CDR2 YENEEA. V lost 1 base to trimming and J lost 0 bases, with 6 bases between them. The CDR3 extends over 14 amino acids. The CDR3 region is CASSLVTVNTEAFF. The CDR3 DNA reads TGTGCCAGCAGCTTAGTAACGGTGAACACTGAAGCTTTCTTT.

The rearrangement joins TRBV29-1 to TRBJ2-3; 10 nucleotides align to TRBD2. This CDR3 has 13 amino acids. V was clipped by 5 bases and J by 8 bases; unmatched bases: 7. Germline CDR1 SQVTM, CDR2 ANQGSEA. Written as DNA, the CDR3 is TGCAGCGTTCGAGGAGTAGCGGGAGGTACGCAGTATTTT. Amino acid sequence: CSVRGVAGGTQYF.

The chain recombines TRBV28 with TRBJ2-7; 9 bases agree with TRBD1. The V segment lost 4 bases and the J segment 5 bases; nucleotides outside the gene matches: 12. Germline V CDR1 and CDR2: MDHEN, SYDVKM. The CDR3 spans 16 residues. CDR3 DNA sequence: TGTGCCAGCAGTTCCCGATACCGGGACAGGGTCCACGAGCAGTACTTC. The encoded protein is CASSSRYRDRVHEQYF.

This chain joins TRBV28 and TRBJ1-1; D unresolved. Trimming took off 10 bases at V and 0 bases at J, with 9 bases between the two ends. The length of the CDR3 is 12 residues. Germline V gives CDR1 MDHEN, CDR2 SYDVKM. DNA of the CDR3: TGTGCCACCTACGGGCTGAACACTGAAGCTTTCTTT. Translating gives CATYGLNTEAFF.

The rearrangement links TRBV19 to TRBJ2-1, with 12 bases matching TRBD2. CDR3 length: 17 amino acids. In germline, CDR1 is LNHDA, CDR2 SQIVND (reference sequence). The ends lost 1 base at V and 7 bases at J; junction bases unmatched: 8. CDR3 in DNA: TGTGCCAGTAGTATAGGGGTTACTAGCGGGAGGAAAAATGAGCAGTTCTTC. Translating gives CASSIGVTSGRKNEQFF. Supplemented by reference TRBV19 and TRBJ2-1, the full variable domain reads DGGITQSPKYLFRKEGQNVTLSCEQNLNHDAMYWYRQDPGQGLRLIYYSQIVNDFQKGDIAEGYSVSREKKESFPLTVTSAQKNPTAFYLCASSIGVTSGRKNEQFFGPGTRLTVL.

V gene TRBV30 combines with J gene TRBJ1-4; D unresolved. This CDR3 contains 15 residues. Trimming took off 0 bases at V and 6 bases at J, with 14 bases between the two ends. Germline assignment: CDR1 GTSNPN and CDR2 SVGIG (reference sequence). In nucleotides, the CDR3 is TGTGCCTGGAGTGTGGGGAAACGGTCCGATGAAAAACTGTTTTTT. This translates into CAWSVGKRSDEKLFF.